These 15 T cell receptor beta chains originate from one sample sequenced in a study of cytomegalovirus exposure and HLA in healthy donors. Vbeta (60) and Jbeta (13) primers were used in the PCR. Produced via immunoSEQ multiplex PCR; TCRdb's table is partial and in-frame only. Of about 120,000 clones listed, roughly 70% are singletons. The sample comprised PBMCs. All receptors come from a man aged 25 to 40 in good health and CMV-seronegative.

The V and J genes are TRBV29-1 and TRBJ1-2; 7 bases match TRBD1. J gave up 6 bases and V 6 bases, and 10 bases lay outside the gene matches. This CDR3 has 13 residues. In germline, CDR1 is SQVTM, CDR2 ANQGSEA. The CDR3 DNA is TGCAGCGTGGGAAACAGGGGATCGCATGGCTACACCTTC. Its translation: CSVGNRGSHGYTF. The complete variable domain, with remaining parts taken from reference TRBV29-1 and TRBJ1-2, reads SAVISQKPSRDICQRGTSLTIQCQVDSQVTMMFWYRQQPGQSLTLIATANQGSEATYESGFVIDKFPISRPNLTFSTLTVSNMSPEDSSIYLCSVGNRGSHGYTFGSGTRLTVV.

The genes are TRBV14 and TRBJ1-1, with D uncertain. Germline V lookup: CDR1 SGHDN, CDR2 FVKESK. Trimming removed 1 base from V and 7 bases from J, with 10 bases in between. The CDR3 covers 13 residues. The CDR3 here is CASSQVRGGEAFF. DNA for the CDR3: TGTGCCAGCAGCCAAGTGCGGGGAGGTGAAGCTTTCTTT. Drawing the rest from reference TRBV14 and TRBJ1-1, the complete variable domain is EAGVTQFPSHSVIEKGQTVTLRCDPISGHDNLYWYRRVMGKEIKFLLHFVKESKQDESGMPNNRFLAERTGGTYSTLKVQPAELEDSGVYFCASSQVRGGEAFFGQGTRLTVV.

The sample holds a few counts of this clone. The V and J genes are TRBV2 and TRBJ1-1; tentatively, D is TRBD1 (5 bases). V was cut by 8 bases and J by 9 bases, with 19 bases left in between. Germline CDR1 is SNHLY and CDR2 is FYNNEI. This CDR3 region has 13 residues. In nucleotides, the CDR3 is TGTGCCAGCGTGGGGCGCTACACGGGCAAAGCTTTCTTT. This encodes CASVGRYTGKAFF.

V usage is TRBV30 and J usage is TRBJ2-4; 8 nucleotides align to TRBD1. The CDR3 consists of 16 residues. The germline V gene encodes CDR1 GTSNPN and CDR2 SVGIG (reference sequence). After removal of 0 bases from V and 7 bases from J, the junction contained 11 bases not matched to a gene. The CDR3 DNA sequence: TGTGCCTGGAGTGTACCTGGACAGGGCAGGGGGAACATTCAGTACTTC. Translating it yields CAWSVPGQGRGNIQYF.

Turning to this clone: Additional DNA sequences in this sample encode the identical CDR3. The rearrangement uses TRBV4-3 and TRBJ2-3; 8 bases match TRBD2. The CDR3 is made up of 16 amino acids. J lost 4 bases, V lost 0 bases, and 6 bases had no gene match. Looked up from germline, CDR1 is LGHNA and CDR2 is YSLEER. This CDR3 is CASSQEGAGVSDTQYF. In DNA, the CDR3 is TGCGCCAGCAGCCAAGAGGGAGCGGGGGTATCAGATACGCAGTATTTT.

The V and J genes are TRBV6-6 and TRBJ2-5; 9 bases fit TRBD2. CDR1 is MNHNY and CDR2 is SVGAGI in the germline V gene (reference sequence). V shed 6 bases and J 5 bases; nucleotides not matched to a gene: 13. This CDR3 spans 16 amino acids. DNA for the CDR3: TGTGCCAGCAGCCCCAGACCGCCGGGACTAGCTGAGACCCAGTACTTC. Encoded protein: CASSPRPPGLAETQYF.

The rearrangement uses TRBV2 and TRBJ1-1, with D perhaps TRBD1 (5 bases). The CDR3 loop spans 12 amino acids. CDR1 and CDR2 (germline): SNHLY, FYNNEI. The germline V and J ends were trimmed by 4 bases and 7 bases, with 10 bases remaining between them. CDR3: CASSVVRGEAFF. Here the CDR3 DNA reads TGTGCCAGCAGTGTAGTAAGGGGTGAAGCTTTCTTT.

CDR3 nucleotides: TGTGCCAGCACCGGGGTAGGCGATGAGCAGTTCTTC. This codes for CASTGVGDEQFF. The chain links TRBV2 to TRBJ2-1; possibly TRBD2 for D (5 bases). The CDR3 sequence is 12 residues long. The V end was cut by 7 bases, the J end by 8 bases, with 12 bases between. Germline CDR1 SNHLY, CDR2 FYNNEI.

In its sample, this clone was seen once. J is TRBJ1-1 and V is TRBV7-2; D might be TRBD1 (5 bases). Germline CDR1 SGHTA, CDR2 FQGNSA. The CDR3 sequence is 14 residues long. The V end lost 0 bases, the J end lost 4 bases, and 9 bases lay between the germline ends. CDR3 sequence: CASSLARTTTEAFF. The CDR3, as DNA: TGTGCCAGCAGCTTAGCAAGGACAACCACTGAAGCTTTCTTT. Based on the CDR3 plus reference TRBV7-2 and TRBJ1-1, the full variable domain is GAGVSQSPSNKVTEKGKDVELRCDPISGHTALYWYRQSLGQGLEFLIYFQGNSAPDKSGLPSDRFSAERTGGSVSTLTIQRTQQEDSAVYLCASSLARTTTEAFFGQGTRLTVV.

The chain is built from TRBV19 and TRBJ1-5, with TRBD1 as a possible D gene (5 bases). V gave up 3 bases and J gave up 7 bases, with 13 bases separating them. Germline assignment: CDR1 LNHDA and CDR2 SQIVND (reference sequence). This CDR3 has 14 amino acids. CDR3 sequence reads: CASSISGGGQPQHF. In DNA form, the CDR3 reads TGTGCCAGTAGTATTTCGGGGGGTGGCCAGCCCCAGCATTTT. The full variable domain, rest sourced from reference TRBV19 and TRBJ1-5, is DGGITQSPKYLFRKEGQNVTLSCEQNLNHDAMYWYRQDPGQGLRLIYYSQIVNDFQKGDIAEGYSVSREKKESFPLTVTSAQKNPTAFYLCASSISGGGQPQHFGDGTRLSIL.

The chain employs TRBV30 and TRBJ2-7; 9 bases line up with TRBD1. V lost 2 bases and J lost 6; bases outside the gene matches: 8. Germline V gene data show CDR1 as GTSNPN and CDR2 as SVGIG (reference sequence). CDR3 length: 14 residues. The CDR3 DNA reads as TGTGCCTGGAGTAAAAGGGGGACAGGGCGCGAGCAGTACTTC. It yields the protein CAWSKRGTGREQYF.

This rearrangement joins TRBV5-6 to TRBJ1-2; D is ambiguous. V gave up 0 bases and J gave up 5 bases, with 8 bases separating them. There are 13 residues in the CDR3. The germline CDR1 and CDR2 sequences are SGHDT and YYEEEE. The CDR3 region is CASSLGAVYGYTF. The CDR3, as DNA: TGTGCCAGCAGCTTGGGGGCAGTTTATGGCTACACCTTC. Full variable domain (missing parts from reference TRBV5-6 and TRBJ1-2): DAGVTQSPTHLIKTRGQQVTLRCSPKSGHDTVSWYQQALGQGPQFIFQYYEEEERQRGNFPDRFSGHQFPNYSSELNVNALLLGDSALYLCASSLGAVYGYTFGSGTRLTVV.

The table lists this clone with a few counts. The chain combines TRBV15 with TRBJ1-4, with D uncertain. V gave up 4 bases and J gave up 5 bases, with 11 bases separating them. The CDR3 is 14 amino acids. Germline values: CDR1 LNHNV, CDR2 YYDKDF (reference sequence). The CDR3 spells CATSKGRENEKLFF. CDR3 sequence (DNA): TGTGCCACCAGCAAAGGACGGGAGAATGAAAAACTGTTTTTT.

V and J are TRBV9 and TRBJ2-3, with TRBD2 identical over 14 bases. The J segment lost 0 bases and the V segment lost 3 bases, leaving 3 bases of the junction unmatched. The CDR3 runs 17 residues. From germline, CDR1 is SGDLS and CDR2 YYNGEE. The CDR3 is CASSGGLAGESTDTQYF. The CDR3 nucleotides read TGTGCCAGCAGCGGGGGACTAGCGGGGGAGAGCACAGATACGCAGTATTTT.

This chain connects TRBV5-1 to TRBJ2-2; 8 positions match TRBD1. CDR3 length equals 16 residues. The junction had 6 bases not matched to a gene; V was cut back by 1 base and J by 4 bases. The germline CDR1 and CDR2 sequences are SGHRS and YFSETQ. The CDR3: CASSLSGGAVTGELFF. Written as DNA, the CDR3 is TGCGCCAGCAGCTTGTCAGGGGGCGCGGTCACCGGGGAGCTGTTTTTT.